Each of the 9 T cell receptor beta chains below was sequenced from the same sample in a study of T-cell reconstitution after alpha-beta-depleted transplantation in children. Unique molecular identifiers were used in preparing the TCRbeta library. TCRdb itself ran the PCR reads through MiXCR, one entry per CDR3 protein. Of roughly 500,000 distinct CDR3 sequences in the sample, approximately 12% were seen once. The source material was PBMCs from the stem cell graft donor, sampled from the stem cell graft. All receptors derive from a human donor who donated a stem cell graft to a child with combined immunodeficiency.

This clonotype was observed many times. The chain links TRBV20-1 to TRBJ2-5; no firm D call. V shed 2 bases and J shed 3 bases, with 1 base lying between them. This CDR3 has 10 residues. Germline V CDR1 and CDR2: DFQATT, SNEGSKA (reference sequence). The chain's CDR3 is CSARKETQYF. The CDR3 DNA reads as TGCAGTGCTAGAAAAGAGACCCAGTACTTC.

This clonotype was seen ten or more times. The chain joins TRBV29-1 to TRBJ2-7; D is possibly TRBD2 (5 bases). There are 14 residues in the CDR3. Germline V CDR1 and CDR2: SQVTM, ANQGSEA. Trimming removed 4 bases at V and 0 bases at J, with 13 bases between. CDR3 region: CSVVAGGSSYEQYF. For the CDR3, the DNA is TGCAGCGTTGTGGCGGGTGGTAGCTCCTACGAGCAGTACTTC.

In its sample, this clonotype was seen many times. The gene calls are TRBV7-9 and TRBJ2-1; D is possibly TRBD1 (6 bases). This CDR3 spans 16 amino acids. Per germline, CDR1 SEHNR and CDR2 FQNEAQ (reference sequence). The ends were cut back, 6 bases at V and 0 bases at J, with 15 bases in the middle. CDR3 in amino acids: CASRGLTGRSYNEQFF. The CDR3, as DNA: TGTGCCAGCAGAGGATTGACAGGCCGCTCCTACAATGAGCAGTTCTTC.

This clonotype was detected ten times or more. The chain joins TRBV15 to TRBJ2-2; no firm D call. Germline V gene data show CDR1 as LNHNV and CDR2 as YYDKDF (reference sequence). Between the trimmed V and J ends, which lost 4 bases and 3 bases, there was a span of 0 bases. The CDR3 is 11 amino acids. This CDR3 reads CATSNTGELFF. The CDR3 DNA is TGTGCCACCAGCAACACCGGGGAGCTGTTTTTT. Using reference TRBV15 and TRBJ2-2 for the parts outside the CDR3, the full variable domain is DAMVIQNPRYQVTQFGKPVTLSCSQTLNHNVMYWYQQKSSQAPKLLFHYYDKDFNNEADTPDNFQSRRPNTSFCFLDIRSPGLGDTAMYLCATSNTGELFFGEGSRLTVL.

This clonotype was seen a few times. The chain has TRBV5-1 and TRBJ1-1; no firm D call. CDR1 and CDR2 (germline): SGHRS, YFSETQ. CDR3 length equals 14 residues. The V end was cut by 0 bases, the J end by 6 bases, with 12 bases between. In DNA form, the CDR3 reads TGCGCCAGCAGCTTGGCGGGGATAGCCTCTGAAGCTTTCTTT. Protein: CASSLAGIASEAFF.

This clonotype was counted many times. This sequence joins TRBV4-1 and TRBJ1-2; 9 positions agree with TRBD1. V was clipped by 1 base and J by 4 bases; unmatched bases: 13. CDR3 length: 18 residues. Germline assignment: CDR1 MGHRA and CDR2 YSYEKL. The CDR3 DNA follows: TGCGCCAGCAGCCAAGGACTCCGGGACAGGGTTTTAGGCTATGGCTACACCTTC. Encoded protein: CASSQGLRDRVLGYGYTF.

The chain combines TRBV7-9 with TRBJ2-3; TRBD2 aligns across 7 bases. Losses at the gene ends were 3 bases for V and 2 bases for J; bases not matched to a gene: 8. The CDR3 has 16 residues. Germline V gene data show CDR1 as SEHNR and CDR2 as FQNEAQ (reference sequence). The CDR3 DNA follows: TGTGCCAGCAGCTTCGATTGGCGGGAGCTCACAGATACGCAGTATTTT. This codes for CASSFDWRELTDTQYF.

This chain links TRBV3-1 with TRBJ2-6; D remains unclear. This CDR3 is 15 amino acids long. Trimming removed 1 base at V and 0 bases at J, with 4 bases between. From germline, CDR1 is LGHDT and CDR2 YNNKEL (reference sequence). CDR3 nucleotide sequence: TGTGCCAGCAGCCAAGGGGTCTCTGGGGCCAACGTCCTGACTTTC. Amino acids: CASSQGVSGANVLTF.

V usage is TRBV27 and J usage is TRBJ1-1; no reliable D call. Trimming stripped 5 bases from V and 4 bases from J, with 11 bases between. Germline CDR1 MNHEY, CDR2 SMNVEV (reference sequence). CDR3 length equals 13 residues. This CDR3 reads CASSVQGSTEAFF. The CDR3 DNA follows: TGTGCCAGCAGTGTTCAAGGAAGCACTGAAGCTTTCTTT.